This record concerns one T cell receptor (beta chain) sequence. Generated by immunoSEQ multiplex PCR, the TCRdb table keeps only in-frame clones and is missing some. The repertoire consists of 150,000 to 200,000 clones, with over 80% occurring once and the leading ten covering more than 3.5%. Trimming cost V 7 bases and J 5 bases, with 5 bases left between them. CDR1 is DFQATT, CDR2 SNEGSKA, per germline (reference sequence). CDR3 length equals 9 residues. This specimen belongs to a study of T cell responses to AZD1222 COVID-19 vaccine. The chain combines TRBV20-1 with TRBJ2-5; no reliable D call. Specimen: peripheral blood, collected 28 days after the second dose of the MenACWY control vaccine. This TCR came from an adult who received the MenACWY meningococcal vaccine as a control. CDR3 amino acids: CSVPETQYF. The CDR3 nucleotides are TGCAGTGTCCCCGAGACCCAGTACTTC.